The present T cell receptor beta chain was sequenced within a study of beta chain features in type 1 diabetes. To note about this clone: Its antigen is not known.

General observations from the study: Patients with type 1 diabetes showed fewer VDJ junction insertions and more deletions. HLA influence on TCRB rearrangement stayed unresolved here. When Type 1 diabetes patients were examined, their TCRB CDR3s proved moderately but significantly shorter in all four CD4+ subsets. Across patients, naive, central memory and Treg TCRB repertoires exhibited apparently greater similarity than was observed across healthy donors.

The study reverse transcribed the entire isolated RNA, so it sequenced expressed TCRB transcripts. TCRdb keeps only in-frame clones here, not all; method: immunoSEQ multiplex PCR. The sample lists 95,000 to 150,000 clones; 16% were seen once. V was pared by 7 bases and J by 2 bases, with 11 bases between. Per the germline V gene, CDR1 is SNHLY and CDR2 is FYNNEI. The CDR3 sequence is 13 residues long. V is TRBV2 and J is TRBJ2-5; D ambiguous. This clonotype was obtained from a man aged 30 to 45 with type 1 diabetes. The sequencing input was central memory CD4+ T cells from blood. The CDR3 sequence: CASNPSRQETQYF. As DNA, the CDR3 is TGTGCCAGCAACCCCAGCCGACAAGAGACCCAGTACTTC.